This T cell receptor (beta chain) came from a study of regulatory T cells in long-lasting Graves disease. This clonotype appeared a single time. The antigen remains undetermined. General observations from the study: Examination was confined to peripheral blood, excluding thyroid tissue. Accuracy was possibly reduced by small sample size. Patients with persistent Graves' had lower TCR diversity than newly diagnosed patients.

V lost 2 bases, J lost 9 bases, and 8 bases stayed unmatched. The CDR3 runs to 15 residues. CDR1 and CDR2 (germline): SGHVT, SQSDAQ. The time point is: newly diagnosed GD, antithyroid drugs for less than 3 months. Preparation of the TCR library used RNA extracted from PBMCs. Combining iRepertoire HTBI primers with Arm-PCR of CDR3 regions, the authors built TCR beta libraries. One entry per CDR3 protein results from TCRdb running MiXCR on the multiplex PCR reads. The profile shows about 440,000 distinct CDR3 sequences, 15% to 20% of them singletons. This sample also belongs to another study, concerning T cells in Graves' hyperthyroidism and ophthalmopathy. Per that paper: Ophthalmopathy and stable hyperthyroidism were separated by a 13 V-J model.

This TCR was sampled from a woman between 18 and 29 years old with Graves disease. The sample was peripheral blood mononuclear cells (PBMCs), taken at new diagnosis, from a patient treated with antithyroid drugs. V usage is TRBV7-4 and J usage is TRBJ2-1; 9 bases agree with TRBD2. The CDR3 bases are TGTGCCAGCAGCTTACCCCCTAGCGGGACGGGTGAGCAGTTCTTC. It yields the protein CASSLPPSGTGEQFF.